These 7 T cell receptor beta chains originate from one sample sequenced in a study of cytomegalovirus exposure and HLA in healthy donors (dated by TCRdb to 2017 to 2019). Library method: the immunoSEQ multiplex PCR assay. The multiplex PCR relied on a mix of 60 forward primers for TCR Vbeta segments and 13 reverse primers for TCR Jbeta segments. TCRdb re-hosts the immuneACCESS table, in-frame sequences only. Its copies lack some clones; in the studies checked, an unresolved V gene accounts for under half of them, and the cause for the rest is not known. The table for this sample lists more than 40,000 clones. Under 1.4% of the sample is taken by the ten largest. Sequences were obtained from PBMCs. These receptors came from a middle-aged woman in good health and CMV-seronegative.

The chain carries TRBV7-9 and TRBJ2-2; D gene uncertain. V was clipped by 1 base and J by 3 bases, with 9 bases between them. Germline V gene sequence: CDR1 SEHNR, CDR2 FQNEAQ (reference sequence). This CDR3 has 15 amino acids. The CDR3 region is CASSLGASHTGELFF. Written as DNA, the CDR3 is TGTGCCAGCAGCTTAGGGGCGTCGCACACCGGGGAGCTGTTTTTT.

The CDR3 sequence: CASRRSGSNQPQHF. Written as DNA, the CDR3 is TGTGCCTCAAGACGGTCAGGGAGCAATCAGCCCCAGCATTTT. V is TRBV6-5 and J is TRBJ1-5; a possible D gene is TRBD1 (5 bases). V shed 11 bases and J shed 1 base, with 15 bases lying between them. The CDR3 is 14 amino acids. CDR1 is MNHEY and CDR2 is SVGAGI in the germline V gene.

The CDR3: CASSLVVPGLAVTGELFF. CDR3 coding DNA: TGTGCCAGCAGTTTAGTAGTACCGGGACTAGCGGTAACCGGGGAGCTGTTTTTT. The rearrangement links TRBV27 to TRBJ2-2; 11 nucleotides align to TRBD2. Germline V gene data show CDR1 as MNHEY and CDR2 as SMNVEV (reference sequence). This CDR3 has 18 residues. With V trimmed by 2 bases and J by 5 bases, 10 bases remained unmatched.

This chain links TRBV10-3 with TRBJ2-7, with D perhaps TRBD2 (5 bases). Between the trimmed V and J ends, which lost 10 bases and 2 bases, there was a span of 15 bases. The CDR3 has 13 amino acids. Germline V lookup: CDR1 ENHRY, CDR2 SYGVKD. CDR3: CATARGITYEQYF. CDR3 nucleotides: TGTGCCACCGCGAGAGGGATTACCTACGAGCAGTACTTC.

The CDR3 DNA is TGCGCCAGCAGTGATTCCCGCCTAACGATCTATGGCTACACCTTC. Translated: CASSDSRLTIYGYTF. The rearrangement joins TRBV10-2 to TRBJ1-2; D uncertain. V lost 3 bases to trimming and J lost 4 bases, with 15 bases between them. The CDR3 totals 15 residues. Germline assignment: CDR1 WSHSY and CDR2 SAAADI.

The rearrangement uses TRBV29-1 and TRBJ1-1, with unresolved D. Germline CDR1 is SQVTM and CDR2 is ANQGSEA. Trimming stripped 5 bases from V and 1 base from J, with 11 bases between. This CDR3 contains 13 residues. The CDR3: CSVHRSPNTEAFF. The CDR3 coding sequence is TGCAGCGTTCACAGAAGTCCGAACACTGAAGCTTTCTTT.

CDR3 nucleotides: TGTGCCAGCAGCGTAGGGGGCAGCTACCACACTGAAGCTTTCTTT. Amino acids: CASSVGGSYHTEAFF. This chain uses TRBV9 with TRBJ1-1; D might be TRBD1 (5 bases). Germline values: CDR1 SGDLS, CDR2 YYNGEE. Trimming cost V 0 bases and J 3 bases, with 12 bases left between them. The CDR3 contains 15 residues.